This is a list of T cell receptor beta chains from one sample in a study of T cell responses to AZD1222 COVID-19 vaccine. The protocol was immunoSEQ multiplex PCR, while the TCRdb copy is restricted to in-frame clones and leaves out a portion. Among over 100,000 clones listed, approximately 90% were seen once. Sequences were derived from peripheral blood, sampled 28 days after the second AZD1222 dose. These receptors originate from an adult who received the AZD1222 COVID-19 vaccine. Both conserved end residues are part of each CDR3. The order of the fields is CDR3 length, clone size, V gene, D gene, J gene, CDR3 protein, CDR3 DNA. The D gene is left open where the match is weak. Rows give clone size only sometimes, using once, few, many, or a class for an expanded clone.

>17|once|TRBV19|NA|TRBJ2-6
CASSMVGRPSGANVLTF
TGTGCCAGTAGCATGGTCGGGCGGCCCTCTGGGGCCAACGTCCTGACTTTC
>14|once|TRBV27|NA|TRBJ1-2
CASRPGGPNYGYTF
TGTGCCAGCAGGCCTGGAGGGCCAAACTATGGCTACACCTTC
>17|NA|TRBV18|NA|TRBJ1-5
CASSQRAVDISNQPQHF
TGTGCCAGCTCACAGAGGGCGGTGGACATTAGCAATCAGCCCCAGCATTTT
>17|NA|TRBV30|TRBD1|TRBJ2-6
CAWTRDRLNSGANVLTF
TGTGCCTGGACCCGGGACAGGTTGAACTCTGGGGCCAACGTCCTGACTTTC
>15|NA|TRBV5-1|NA|TRBJ2-3
CASSLVGFSTDTQYF
TGCGCCAGCAGCTTGGTCGGGTTTAGCACAGATACGCAGTATTTT
>13|once|TRBV6-5|NA|TRBJ1-2
CASSRDHNYGYTF
TGTGCCAGCAGTAGGGACCATAACTATGGCTACACCTTC
>13|NA|TRBV5-4|NA|TRBJ2-2
CASSYGTAGELFF
TGTGCCAGCAGCTATGGTACAGCCGGGGAGCTGTTTTTT
>15|once|TRBV5-4|TRBD2|TRBJ2-2
CASSWGLAVTGELFF
TGTGCCAGCAGCTGGGGACTAGCCGTCACCGGGGAGCTGTTTTTT
>14|NA|TRBV5-1|TRBD2|TRBJ2-1
CASSSGTKYNEQFF
TGCGCCAGCAGCTCCGGGACTAAGTACAATGAGCAGTTCTTC
>13|NA|TRBV11-2|TRBD1|TRBJ1-1
CASSLPGTGEAFF
TGTGCCAGCAGCTTACCCGGGACAGGGGAAGCTTTCTTT
>14|NA|TRBV19|NA|TRBJ2-4
CASSIQGAKNIQYF
TGTGCCAGTAGTATTCAGGGGGCCAAAAACATTCAGTACTTC
>14|NA|TRBV5-1|NA|TRBJ2-7
CASSFGTTPYEQYF
TGCGCCAGCAGCTTCGGGACAACCCCTTACGAGCAGTACTTC
>16|NA|TRBV3-1/TRBV3-2|NA|TRBJ1-1
CASSPAGSRLGTEAFF
TGTGCCAGCAGCCCAGCCGGGTCGAGGTTGGGCACTGAAGCTTTCTTT
>14|NA|TRBV10-3|NA|TRBJ2-2
CAISESIEYGELFF
TGTGCCATCAGTGAGTCGATTGAATACGGGGAGCTGTTTTTT
>16|NA|TRBV5-5|NA|TRBJ2-4
CASSLAPNILRDIQYF
TGTGCCAGCAGCTTGGCCCCCAACATTCTCCGGGACATTCAGTACTTC
>13|NA|TRBV14|NA|TRBJ2-5
CASSQDRGRTQYF
TGTGCCAGCAGCCAAGATCGAGGCAGAACCCAGTACTTC
>16|NA|TRBV5-1|NA|TRBJ2-3
CASSTLGQGGRDTQYF
TGCGCCAGCAGCACCCTAGGACAGGGAGGGAGAGATACGCAGTATTTT
>14|NA|TRBV30|NA|TRBJ1-4
CAWTFRVTNEKLFF
TGTGCCTGGACTTTTCGGGTGACTAATGAAAAACTGTTTTTT
>13|NA|TRBV12-3/TRBV12-4|NA|TRBJ1-2
CASSLAQGLGYTF
TGTGCCAGCAGTTTAGCGCAGGGCCTCGGCTACACCTTC
>14|NA|TRBV5-1|NA|TRBJ1-6
CASSLTGPDSPLHF
TGCGCCAGCAGCTTGACAGGGCCCGATTCACCCCTCCACTTT
>12|NA|TRBV6-5|NA|TRBJ1-4
CATANTNEKLFF
TGTGCCACCGCCAATACTAATGAAAAACTGTTTTTT
>16|NA|TRBV27|NA|TRBJ2-6
CASSLSRGSGANVLTF
TGTGCCAGCAGTTTATCTAGGGGGTCTGGGGCCAACGTCCTGACTTTC
>13|NA|TRBV18|NA|TRBJ1-5
CASSPDRSQPQHF
TGTGCCAGCTCCCCAGACAGGAGTCAGCCCCAGCATTTT
>14|NA|TRBV2|NA|TRBJ2-1
CASSAGRRYNEQFF
TGTGCCAGCAGTGCGGGACGGCGCTACAATGAGCAGTTCTTC
>15|NA|TRBV7-2|NA|TRBJ2-7
CASSPYRGRGYEQYF
TGTGCCAGCAGCCCCTACAGGGGGAGGGGGTACGAGCAGTACTTC
>11|NA|TRBV12-3/TRBV12-4|NA|TRBJ1-1
CASQGRAGAFF
TGTGCCAGCCAGGGACGGGCGGGAGCTTTCTTT
>12|NA|TRBV4-1|NA|TRBJ1-6
CASSRSNSPLHF
TGCGCCAGCAGCCGATCTAATTCACCCCTCCACTTT
>23|NA|TRBV7-8|TRBD1|TRBJ2-4
CASSLPSRDRRTTRPLAKNIQYF
TGTGCCAGCAGCCTACCGAGTCGGGACAGGAGGACTACCCGGCCACTAGCCAAAAACATTCAGTACTTC
>11|NA|TRBV28|NA|TRBJ1-1
CASTSALGAFF
TGTGCCAGCACCTCGGCGCTAGGGGCTTTCTTT
>15|NA|TRBV19|NA|TRBJ1-2
CASSIDVGRGNGYTF
TGTGCCAGTAGTATAGATGTTGGCAGGGGAAATGGCTACACCTTC
>16|few|TRBV27|TRBD1|TRBJ1-6
CASSSTGVFNNSPLHF
TGTGCCAGCAGCAGCACAGGGGTTTTTAACAATTCACCCCTCCACTTT
>15|NA|TRBV2|NA|TRBJ2-3
CASSENPMFTDTQYF
TGTGCCAGCAGTGAGAATCCTATGTTCACAGATACGCAGTATTTT
>16|NA|TRBV19|TRBD2|TRBJ2-3
CASSISSSGNVDTQYF
TGTGCCAGTAGTATCTCGTCTAGCGGGAATGTAGATACGCAGTATTTT
>15|NA|TRBV4-1|NA|TRBJ1-6
CASSQEWGIGSPLHF
TGCGCCAGCAGCCAGGAATGGGGAATTGGATCACCCCTCCACTTT
>13|NA|TRBV4-2|NA|TRBJ2-5
CASSQGRAETQYF
TGTGCCAGCAGCCAAGGTCGAGCGGAGACCCAGTACTTC
>13|NA|TRBV6-5|NA|TRBJ1-1
CASSRGKNTEAFF
TGTGCCAGCTCAAGGGGAAAAAACACTGAAGCTTTCTTT
>15|NA|TRBV5-8|TRBD2|TRBJ2-1
CASSHSGSGYNEQFF
TGTGCCAGCAGCCATAGCGGGAGCGGCTACAATGAGCAGTTCTTC
>14|NA|TRBV27|NA|TRBJ2-2
CASRVDYNTGELFF
TGTGCCAGCAGAGTAGACTATAACACCGGGGAGCTGTTTTTT
>17|NA|TRBV28|TRBD2|TRBJ2-1
CASRGGLGVTEGTEQFF
TGTGCCAGCCGGGGGGGTCTAGGAGTCACCGAAGGGACTGAGCAGTTCTTC
>14|NA|TRBV5-4|NA|TRBJ1-2
CASSSGGLTIGYTF
TGTGCCAGCAGCTCGGGGGGGCTCACTATTGGCTACACCTTC
>17|NA|TRBV2|NA|TRBJ2-3
CASTSDREGPSTDTQYF
TGTGCCAGCACCTCGGACAGGGAGGGTCCTAGCACAGATACGCAGTATTTT
>15|NA|TRBV5-1|TRBD1|TRBJ1-3
CASSLAQGAGNTIYF
TGCGCCAGCAGCTTGGCCCAGGGGGCTGGAAACACCATATATTTT
>13|NA|TRBV11-3|NA|TRBJ2-4
CASSSGPQNIQYF
TGTGCCAGCAGCTCCGGACCCCAAAACATTCAGTACTTC
>12|NA|TRBV6-5|NA|TRBJ2-5
CASSPNSGTQYF
TGTGCCAGCAGTCCGAATAGTGGGACCCAGTACTTC
>12|NA|TRBV20-1|NA|TRBJ2-1
CSASAGINEQFF
TGCAGTGCTAGTGCGGGAATCAATGAGCAGTTCTTC
>12|NA|TRBV5-1|NA|TRBJ2-1
CASSSEVNEQFF
TGCGCCAGCAGCTCAGAGGTTAATGAGCAGTTCTTC
>13|NA|TRBV7-9|TRBD1|TRBJ1-1
CASSYRQGTEAFF
TGTGCCAGCAGCTACCGACAGGGCACTGAAGCTTTCTTT
>15|NA|TRBV27|TRBD1|TRBJ1-2
CASRSLGTGTGGYTF
TGTGCCAGCAGATCACTCGGGACAGGGACGGGGGGCTACACCTTC
>12|NA|TRBV30|NA|TRBJ1-2
CAWSTGPGGYTF
TGTGCCTGGAGTACCGGGCCGGGGGGCTACACCTTC
>15|NA|TRBV7-9|TRBD2|TRBJ2-7
CASSLTSGSSYEQYF
TGTGCCAGCAGCTTGACTAGCGGTTCCTCCTACGAGCAGTACTTC
>17|NA|TRBV4-2|TRBD2|TRBJ2-1
CASSQGTSVSSYNEQFF
TGTGCCAGCAGCCAGGGCACTAGCGTCAGCTCCTACAATGAGCAGTTCTTC
>13|NA|TRBV9|NA|TRBJ2-2
CASSIEDTGELFF
TGTGCCAGCAGCATAGAAGACACCGGGGAGCTGTTTTTT
>13|NA|TRBV5-4|TRBD1|TRBJ2-7
CASSRDSKYEQYF
TGTGCCAGCAGCAGGGACAGCAAGTACGAGCAGTACTTC
>13|NA|TRBV7-2|NA|TRBJ2-7
CASSRESVYEQYF
TGTGCCAGCAGCCGGGAGAGCGTCTACGAGCAGTACTTC